The rows below give T cell receptor beta chains drawn from one sample of a study of T-cell reconstitution after alpha-beta-depleted transplantation in children. TCRdb redid the calling of the PCR reads with MiXCR, one entry per CDR3 protein. Counted here are some 530,000 distinct CDR3 sequences, approximately 13% occurring once; the ten biggest clones make up around 6%. The sequencing here drew on PBMCs from the stem cell graft donor, taken from the stem cell graft. The receptors were gathered from a human donor who donated a stem cell graft to a child with combined immunodeficiency. The CDR3 runs from the conserved cysteine through the conserved F or W. A D gene is named only where the DNA matches it firmly. Size is omitted from some rows. Given values are once, few, many or a class for expanded clones.

d_gene	j_gene	abundance	v_gene	CDR3aa	CDR3nt
NA	TRBJ2-2	many	TRBV6-1	CASRLRLDGSGELFF	TGTGCCAGCAGACTAAGACTAGACGGTTCCGGGGAGCTGTTTTTT
NA	TRBJ2-7	NA	TRBV29-1	CSGTRREAPYEQYF	TGCAGCGGGACCCGGAGGGAAGCTCCCTACGAGCAGTACTTC
TRBD2	TRBJ2-7	NA	TRBV27	CATSYAAGGIVEQYF	TGTGCCACTAGCTACGCCGCGGGGGGCATCGTCGAGCAGTACTTC
NA	TRBJ2-5	NA	TRBV20-1	CSASYLTRQTQYF	TGCAGTGCTAGCTACCTCACCAGGCAGACCCAGTACTTC
NA	TRBJ2-7	few	TRBV12-3/TRBV12-4	CASSPTGFYYEQYF	TGTGCCAGCAGTCCTACAGGGTTTTACTACGAGCAGTACTTC
NA	TRBJ1-1	NA	TRBV29-1	CSVDNQNEAFF	TGCAGCGTCGACAACCAAAATGAAGCTTTCTTT
NA	TRBJ2-7	NA	TRBV20-1	CSANIPGRTPEQYF	TGCAGTGCAAACATCCCGGGACGTACCCCCGAGCAGTACTTC
NA	TRBJ2-3	NA	TRBV10-2	CASSDQGAGPDTQYF	TGCGCCAGCAGTGATCAAGGGGCTGGCCCAGATACGCAGTATTTT
TRBD2	TRBJ2-7	NA	TRBV10-3	CAIRAGTSGTAGGEQYF	TGTGCCATCAGGGCCGGGACTAGCGGGACGGCGGGGGGTGAGCAGTACTTC
NA	TRBJ1-2	few	TRBV12-3/TRBV12-4	CASSFDGTINGYTF	TGTGCCAGCAGTTTCGACGGTACTATCAATGGCTACACCTTC
TRBD2	TRBJ2-1	NA	TRBV30	CAWSGDNGLAGAHNEQFF	TGTGCCTGGAGTGGTGACAACGGACTAGCGGGAGCCCACAATGAGCAGTTCTTC
TRBD1	TRBJ2-6	NA	TRBV6-4	CASSGDRAGANVLTF	TGTGCCAGCAGTGGGGACAGGGCTGGGGCCAACGTCCTGACTTTC
TRBD2	TRBJ2-7	many	TRBV29-1	CSVGASGSYEQYF	TGCAGCGTTGGGGCTAGCGGGAGCTACGAGCAGTACTTC
NA	TRBJ2-2	NA	TRBV12-3/TRBV12-4	CASRRTEGSGELFF	TGTGCCAGCAGGCGGACGGAGGGGAGCGGGGAGCTGTTTTTT
NA	TRBJ2-1	many	TRBV5-1	CASSIQPNYNEQFF	TGCGCCAGCAGCATACAGCCGAACTACAATGAGCAGTTCTTC
TRBD2	TRBJ2-1	few	TRBV20-1	CSARGGGGNNEQFF	TGCAGTGCTAGAGGGGGCGGGGGGAACAATGAGCAGTTCTTC
NA	TRBJ1-6	NA	TRBV20-1	CSARDQSSPLHF	TGCAGTGCTAGAGATCAGAGCTCACCCCTCCACTTT
TRBD2	TRBJ2-2	NA	TRBV25-1	CASSEGGGTSGRWHGELFF	TGTGCCAGCAGTGAGGGCGGAGGGACTAGCGGGAGATGGCACGGGGAGCTGTTTTTT
TRBD2	TRBJ2-7	many	TRBV12-3/TRBV12-4	CASSLGTSGRVYEQYF	TGTGCCAGCAGTCTTGGGACTAGCGGGAGGGTTTACGAGCAGTACTTC
NA	TRBJ2-5	NA	TRBV7-2	CASSLAWDKETQYF	TGTGCCAGCAGCTTAGCGTGGGACAAAGAGACCCAGTACTTC
NA	TRBJ2-7	many	TRBV7-2	CASRSSYEQYF	TGTGCCAGCAGATCCTCCTACGAGCAGTACTTC
NA	TRBJ2-2	NA	TRBV6-5	CASSYPGSGTGELFF	TGTGCCAGCAGTTACCCGGGATCGGGCACCGGGGAGCTGTTTTTT
TRBD1	TRBJ2-1	many	TRBV24-1	CATSDLRQGYGNEQFF	TGTGCCACCAGTGACCTCCGACAGGGGTACGGGAATGAGCAGTTCTTC
NA	TRBJ2-1	NA	TRBV6-2/TRBV6-3	CASSYRWDAIIGEQFF	TGTGCCAGCAGTTATAGATGGGACGCCATCATTGGGGAGCAGTTCTTC
NA	TRBJ1-2	many	TRBV6-2/TRBV6-3	CASSRFGTGYGYTF	TGTGCCAGCAGTCGATTCGGGACCGGATATGGCTACACCTTC
TRBD2	TRBJ2-7	few	TRBV20-1	CSARDGGGARYEQYF	TGCAGTGCTAGAGATGGCGGGGGGGCCCGTTACGAGCAGTACTTC
TRBD1	TRBJ2-7	NA	TRBV18	CASSAAGTGAYEQYF	TGTGCCAGCTCAGCCGCCGGGACAGGGGCCTACGAGCAGTACTTC
NA	TRBJ1-2	few	TRBV12-3/TRBV12-4	CASSPGLNYGYTF	TGTGCCAGCAGCCCCGGACTTAACTATGGCTACACCTTC
NA	TRBJ2-4	NA	TRBV20-1	CSASGAKNIQYF	TGCAGTGCCTCAGGGGCCAAAAACATTCAGTACTTC
NA	TRBJ2-1	few	TRBV4-3	CASSQVPPGTYTYNEQFF	TGCGCCAGCAGCCAAGTTCCCCCCGGGACCTATACCTACAATGAGCAGTTCTTC
NA	TRBJ2-1	few	TRBV9	CASSVGGVEQFF	TGTGCCAGCAGCGTAGGGGGCGTTGAGCAGTTCTTC
NA	TRBJ2-3	NA	TRBV30	CAWSVGLNTDTQYF	TGTGCCTGGAGTGTGGGACTTAACACAGATACGCAGTATTTT
NA	TRBJ2-3	NA	TRBV6-5	CASSPLPGLGYF	TGTGCCAGCAGCCCTCTCCCGGGACTGGGGTATTTT
NA	TRBJ2-5	many	TRBV6-5	CASSYTSGETQYF	TGTGCCAGCAGTTACACTAGTGGAGAGACCCAGTACTTC
NA	TRBJ1-3	many	TRBV7-9	CASSLGAGNTIYF	TGTGCCAGCAGCTTAGGTGCTGGAAACACCATATATTTT
NA	TRBJ2-3	few	TRBV20-1	CSARGTFTDTQYF	TGCAGTGCTAGAGGGACCTTCACAGATACGCAGTATTTT
TRBD2	TRBJ2-1	NA	TRBV20-1	CSALTLSGKISYNEQFF	TGCAGTGCTCTAACCCTTAGCGGGAAAATCTCCTACAATGAGCAGTTCTTC
TRBD1	TRBJ2-3	few	TRBV4-2	CASSPCDRGPTDTQYF	TGTGCCAGCAGCCCCTGCGACAGGGGGCCGACAGATACGCAGTATTTT
NA	TRBJ1-6	NA	TRBV30	CAWSVSGGSPLHF	TGTGCCTGGAGTGTAAGCGGCGGGTCACCCCTCCACTTT
TRBD1	TRBJ2-7	NA	TRBV19	CASSDPGQVPYEQYF	TGTGCCAGTAGTGATCCGGGACAGGTCCCCTACGAGCAGTACTTC
TRBD2	TRBJ2-1	many	TRBV7-2	CASSLTSAPYSYNEQFF	TGTGCCAGCAGCCTAACTAGCGCTCCTTACTCCTACAATGAGCAGTTCTTC
NA	TRBJ2-2	few	TRBV12-3/TRBV12-4	CASSFLPTDLWELFF	TGTGCCAGCAGTTTTCTCCCGACAGATCTCTGGGAGCTGTTTTTT
NA	TRBJ2-1	few	TRBV12-3/TRBV12-4	CASRGHEQFF	TGTGCCAGCCGGGGCCATGAGCAGTTCTTC
TRBD1	TRBJ1-1	NA	TRBV7-8	CASSLEQGYTEAFF	TGTGCCAGCAGCTTAGAACAGGGGTACACTGAAGCTTTCTTT
TRBD1	TRBJ1-1	few	TRBV10-3	CAISERQGNTEAFF	TGTGCCATCAGTGAGCGACAGGGAAACACTGAAGCTTTCTTT
NA	TRBJ1-1	NA	TRBV19	CASQAIWGMDTEAFF	TGTGCCAGCCAGGCTATCTGGGGAATGGACACTGAAGCTTTCTTT
NA	TRBJ1-5	NA	TRBV6-2/TRBV6-3	CASRRDGNQPQHF	TGTGCCAGCAGACGGGACGGAAATCAGCCCCAGCATTTT
TRBD1	TRBJ2-2	NA	TRBV30	CAWSGQGRTGELFF	TGTGCCTGGAGTGGACAGGGGCGGACCGGGGAGCTGTTTTTT
TRBD1	TRBJ1-5	many	TRBV27	CASSLSGQGNQPQHF	TGTGCCAGCAGCTTATCTGGACAGGGCAATCAGCCCCAGCATTTT
NA	TRBJ2-7	many	TRBV12-3/TRBV12-4	CASSLLVVGEQYF	TGTGCCAGCAGTTTACTTGTGGTAGGCGAGCAGTACTTC
NA	TRBJ2-1	many	TRBV18	CASSLRQEQFF	TGTGCCAGCTCACTTCGACAGGAGCAGTTCTTC
TRBD1	TRBJ2-4	few	TRBV7-8	CASSSGGDRVIF	TGTGCCAGCAGCTCTGGTGGGGACAGGGTAATCTTC
NA	TRBJ1-1	many	TRBV7-8	CASGSTEAFF	TGTGCCAGCGGTTCGACTGAAGCTTTCTTT
NA	TRBJ2-1	NA	TRBV28	CASSRTGDFYNEQFF	TGTGCCAGCAGCCGAACGGGGGACTTCTACAATGAGCAGTTCTTC
NA	TRBJ2-3	many	TRBV4-3	CASSPTVVIAWEDTQYF	TGCGCCAGCAGCCCAACGGTCGTGATAGCGTGGGAAGATACGCAGTATTTT
TRBD1	TRBJ2-7	many	TRBV5-5	CASSWDRDNYEQYF	TGTGCCAGCAGCTGGGACAGGGATAACTACGAGCAGTACTTC
NA	TRBJ2-7	NA	TRBV29-1	CSVEFVVGPTYEQYF	TGCAGCGTTGAGTTCGTCGTGGGCCCGACCTACGAGCAGTACTTC
TRBD1	TRBJ2-3	few	TRBV5-1	CASSTRGPTTDTQYF	TGCGCCAGCAGCACAAGGGGGCCGACCACAGATACGCAGTATTTT
NA	TRBJ2-4	few	TRBV6-5	CASSYLGQGGAKNIQYF	TGTGCCAGCAGTTACCTGGGGCAGGGGGGTGCCAAAAACATTCAGTACTTC
TRBD2	TRBJ2-3	many	TRBV20-1	CSAGGAGVTDTQYF	TGCAGTGCTGGAGGAGCGGGAGTGACAGATACGCAGTATTTT